The 25 T cell receptor beta chains presented below share a single source sample, sequenced in a study of molecular identifiers for immune sequencing clone quantification. TCRdb re-called the PCR reads with MiXCR, one entry per CDR3 protein. The sample records some 91,000 distinct CDR3 sequences, less than 25% being singletons. The specimen was naive CD8+ T cells from blood, with Jurkat cell RNA spiked in. The sample's subset: FACS-sorted CD8+CD4-CCR7+CD45RA+ naive T cells. The receptor set was obtained from a human donor in good health. Some libraries in this study had Jurkat cell RNA spiked in.

Many counts were recorded for this clonotype. The rearrangement uses TRBV6-6 and TRBJ2-5, with TRBD1 as a possible D gene (7 bases). The CDR3 contains 13 residues. Per germline, CDR1 MNHNY and CDR2 SVGAGI (reference sequence). The ends were cut back, 6 bases at V and 2 bases at J, with 10 bases in the middle. The CDR3 nucleotides read TGTGCCAGCAGCCAGGGGGGACAAGAGACCCAGTACTTC. Translation gives CASSQGGQETQYF.

This clonotype has at least ten counts. The genes are TRBV5-1 and TRBJ2-3; D remains ambiguous. Looked up from germline, CDR1 is SGHRS and CDR2 is YFSETQ. This CDR3 comprises 15 residues. V gave up 0 bases and J gave up 0 bases, with 8 bases separating them. Written as DNA, the CDR3 is TGCGCCAGCAGCTTGGTTGGCACTAGCACAGATACGCAGTATTTT. Translated, it gives CASSLVGTSTDTQYF.

Only one count was recorded for this clonotype. The chain couples TRBV20-1 to TRBJ2-3; D might be TRBD2 (6 bases). CDR3 size: 14 residues. V was cut by 0 bases and J by 4 bases, with 11 bases left in between. Germline loops: CDR1 DFQATT, CDR2 SNEGSKA (reference sequence). The CDR3 region is CSARDGGYADTQYF. The CDR3 bases are TGCAGTGCTAGAGATGGGGGGTATGCAGATACGCAGTATTTT.

Concerning this clonotype itself: A much larger clone lies one base from this, so it may be a read error. The chain combines TRBV7-9 with TRBJ2-5; the D gene is possibly TRBD2 (5 bases). The CDR3 sequence is 14 residues long. Germline CDR1 is SEHNR and CDR2 is FQNEAQ (reference sequence). V shed 5 bases and J shed 6 bases, with 16 bases lying between them. The CDR3 spells CASSPGVGLQTQYF. The CDR3 region has the DNA TGTGCCAGCAGCCCCGGGGTGGGTTTGCAGACCCAGTACTTC. Full variable domain (missing parts from reference TRBV7-9 and TRBJ2-5): DTGVSQNPRHKITKRGQNVTFRCDPISEHNRLYWYRQTLGQGPEFLTYFQNEAQLEKSRLLSDRFSAERPKGSFSTLEIQRTEQGDSAMYLCASSPGVGLQTQYFGPGTRLLVL.

This clonotype was found many times. The J gene is TRBJ2-7, the V gene TRBV20-1; 8 positions match TRBD2. CDR1 and CDR2 from the germline V gene are DFQATT and SNEGSKA (reference sequence). This CDR3 comprises 13 residues. The V segment lost 7 bases and the J segment 7 bases; nucleotides outside the gene matches: 12. For the CDR3, the DNA is TGCAGTGGCGGAACAGCGGGAGCATGGGAGCAGTACTTC. The encoded protein is CSGGTAGAWEQYF.

This clonotype was seen repeatedly, ten times or more. The chain employs TRBV10-3 and TRBJ1-5; no reliable D call. V dropped 10 bases and J dropped 0 bases, with 13 bases sitting between them. The CDR3 loop spans 14 amino acids. Germline assignment: CDR1 ENHRY and CDR2 SYGVKD. CDR3 in amino acids: CASKDGDSNQPQHF. CDR3 DNA: TGTGCCAGCAAGGACGGGGATAGCAATCAGCCCCAGCATTTT.

This clonotype came up many times. The genes are TRBV5-6 and TRBJ2-7; TRBD2 might be the D (6 bases). CDR1 SGHDT and CDR2 YYEEEE come from the germline V gene. Between the trimmed V and J ends, which lost 0 bases and 3 bases, there was a span of 7 bases. This CDR3 contains 13 residues. The chain's CDR3 is CASSLAEGYEQYF. CDR3 sequence (DNA): TGTGCCAGCAGCTTGGCGGAGGGCTACGAGCAGTACTTC.

This clonotype was seen ten or more times. J is TRBJ1-5 and V is TRBV28, with TRBD1 matching over 8 bases. Germline trimming cut 5 bases from V and 5 bases from J; bases unmatched to any gene: 8. The CDR3 covers 15 residues. From germline, CDR1 is MDHEN and CDR2 SYDVKM. For the CDR3, the DNA is TGTGCCAGCAGTCCAAGTGGACAGGGTGATCAGCCCCAGCATTTT. This codes for CASSPSGQGDQPQHF.

A single count supports this clonotype. This may arise from a read error, as a much more abundant clone is one base away. The V and J genes are TRBV27 and TRBJ2-7, with 14 bases matching TRBD2. Germline-derived CDR1 and CDR2 are MNHEY and SMNVEV (reference sequence). This CDR3 region has 15 residues. Trimming cost V 6 bases and J 3 bases; bases outside gene matches: 4. CDR3 protein: CASRGTSGSVYEQYF. DNA of the CDR3: TGTGCCAGCAGGGGGACTAGCGGGAGTGTCTACGAGCAGTACTTC.

For this clonotype: Germline is not matched at one junction end, which may reflect a read error. The chain links TRBV9 to TRBJ2-5, with TRBD1 as a possible D gene (6 bases). There are 15 residues in the CDR3. Looked up from germline, CDR1 is SGDLS and CDR2 is YYNGEE. The CDR3 protein is CSSSFGRGIQETQYF. In DNA form, the CDR3 reads TGTTCCAGCAGCTTTGGCAGGGGTATACAAGAGACCCAGTACTTC. The whole variable domain, remainder taken from reference TRBV9 and TRBJ2-5, is DSGVTQTPKHLITATGQRVTLRCSPRSGDLSVYWYQQSLDQGLQFLIQYYNGEERAKGNILERFSAQQFPDLHSELNLSSLELGDSALYFCSSSFGRGIQETQYFGPGTRLLVL.

This clonotype was observed at least ten times. The CDR3 here is CASSQWGYEQYF. For the CDR3, the DNA is TGCGCCAGCAGCCAATGGGGATACGAGCAGTACTTC. This chain uses TRBV4-3 with TRBJ2-7; D call uncertain. CDR3 size: 12 residues. Germline V gives CDR1 LGHNA, CDR2 YSLEER. V was cut by 2 bases and J by 4 bases, with 6 bases left in between.

In this sample, this clonotype turned up many times. The chain has TRBV4-1 and TRBJ1-5; 7 bases agree with TRBD1. The J segment lost 7 bases and the V segment lost 1 base, leaving 7 bases of the junction unmatched. This CDR3 spans 15 amino acids. The germline V gene has CDR1 MGHRA and CDR2 YSYEKL. The CDR3 here is CASSQAGQDGQPQHF. The CDR3 DNA sequence: TGCGCCAGCAGCCAAGCAGGACAGGATGGGCAGCCCCAGCATTTT.

The table lists this clonotype with a few counts. V is TRBV4-2 and J is TRBJ2-5, with D possibly being TRBD1 (6 bases). Germline V gene sequence: CDR1 LGHNA, CDR2 YNFKEQ. There are 15 residues in the CDR3. V was shortened by 3 bases and J by 1 base, with 12 bases between the two germline ends. The DNA of the CDR3 is TGTGCCAGCAGCCATCTGGACAGCCGCCAAGAGACCCAGTACTTC. This gives the protein CASSHLDSRQETQYF.

This clonotype was recorded at least ten times. This chain's CDR3 is CASSVGDGSNQPQHF. CDR3 nucleotide sequence: TGTGCCAGCAGCGTAGGGGACGGAAGCAATCAGCCCCAGCATTTT. The V gene is TRBV9, the J gene TRBJ1-5; a weak D match, TRBD1 (5 bases). With 0 bases removed from V and 1 base from J, the gap between germline ends came to 8 bases. Germline V gene data show CDR1 as SGDLS and CDR2 as YYNGEE. The CDR3 extends over 15 amino acids.

The rearrangement links TRBV27 to TRBJ1-2, with D perhaps TRBD1 (5 bases). CDR3 length: 15 residues. Germline CDR1 MNHEY, CDR2 SMNVEV (reference sequence). Trimming stripped 5 bases from V and 8 bases from J, with 21 bases between. In nucleotides, the CDR3 is TGTGCCAGCAGTCCCCGGGCAGGGAATTTGGCCGGCTACACCTTC. Residues: CASSPRAGNLAGYTF.

In the case of this clonotype: This clone may be a read error of a much larger clone one base away. The J gene is TRBJ2-5, the V gene TRBV11-2; 13 nucleotides line up with TRBD2. Germline trimming cut 8 bases from V and 4 bases from J; bases unmatched to any gene: 7. Germline V gene lookup returns CDR1 SGHAT and CDR2 FQNNGV. This CDR3 comprises 15 residues. CDR3: CASRPGLAGRETQYF. For the CDR3, the DNA is TGTGCCAGCCGCCCGGGACTAGCGGGGAGAGAGACCCAGTACTTC.

This clonotype has more than one count but fewer than ten. J is TRBJ1-5 and V is TRBV6-2 or TRBV6-3; 7 positions agree with TRBD1. Germline loops: CDR1 MNHEY, CDR2 SVGEGT. CDR3 length: 16 amino acids. V dropped 6 bases and J dropped 6; count of bases not matched to a gene: 14. The CDR3 sequence is CASSDPRGHGGQPQHF. Here the CDR3 DNA reads TGTGCCAGCAGCGACCCAAGGGGGCATGGAGGTCAGCCCCAGCATTTT.

This clonotype has at least ten counts. CDR3 in amino acids: CASSIWNNEQFF. CDR3 in DNA: TGTGCCAGTAGTATTTGGAACAATGAGCAGTTCTTC. This sequence joins TRBV19 and TRBJ2-1; D is ambiguous. The V end lost 3 bases, the J end lost 5 bases, and 5 bases lay between the germline ends. This CDR3 spans 12 amino acids. Germline V lookup: CDR1 LNHDA, CDR2 SQIVND (reference sequence).

This clonotype was counted many times. The CDR3 reads CASSLGVYGYTF. The DNA for the CDR3 is TGTGCCAGCAGTTTAGGAGTCTATGGCTACACCTTC. The chain recombines TRBV6-2 or TRBV6-3 with TRBJ1-2; D remains ambiguous. Germline V gene lookup returns CDR1 MNHEY and CDR2 SVGEGT. The CDR3 is 12 amino acids. V shed 4 bases and J shed 4 bases, with 7 bases lying between them.

This clonotype was recorded many times. V and J are TRBV9 and TRBJ1-1; D not resolved. V was pared by 0 bases and J by 1 base, with 10 bases between. Germline CDR1 and CDR2: SGDLS and YYNGEE. The CDR3 has 15 residues. CDR3 sequence: CASSVVREPNTEAFF. The CDR3 DNA follows: TGTGCCAGCAGCGTAGTGAGGGAGCCGAACACTGAAGCTTTCTTT.

This clonotype was counted only a few times. The chain recombines TRBV6-1 with TRBJ2-7, with D perhaps matching TRBD1 (5 bases). This CDR3 has 12 amino acids. The V end was cut by 7 bases, the J end by 2 bases, with 9 bases between. The germline V gene has CDR1 MNHNS and CDR2 SASEGT. CDR3 sequence (DNA): TGTGCCAGCACCAGGGAACCCTACGAGCAGTACTTC. Amino acids: CASTREPYEQYF.

This clonotype was found a few times. This may be a read error: a much more frequent sequence differs by one nucleotide. CDR3 loop: CASSRSSTGEERVTEAFF. CDR3 in DNA: TGCGCCAGCAGCCGATCCTCGACAGGGGAGGAGAGGGTCACTGAAGCTTTCTTT. J is TRBJ1-1 and V is TRBV4-3, with 8 bases fitting TRBD1. The trim removed 4 bases at V and 4 bases at J, leaving 17 bases unmatched. The CDR3 loop spans 18 amino acids. Per germline, CDR1 LGHNA and CDR2 YSLEER.

As regards this clonotype: This could be a read error, since a much larger clone is one nucleotide away. CDR3 DNA: TGCAGTACTAGAGATGGACAGGTGAACACCGGGGAGCTGTTTTTT. Amino acid sequence: CSTRDGQVNTGELFF. V is TRBV20-1 and J is TRBJ2-2, with 7 bases that match TRBD1. CDR3 length: 15 amino acids. Per germline, CDR1 DFQATT and CDR2 SNEGSKA (reference sequence).

In the case of this clonotype: Relative to the germline gene, one junction end is altered; a read error may explain this. The chain has TRBV2 and TRBJ2-3; 13 bases map to TRBD2. The CDR3 loop spans 16 amino acids. The germline gives CDR1 SNHLY, CDR2 FYNNEI. The CDR3: CTSRSGLAGLSDTQYF. DNA of the CDR3: TGTACCAGCAGGTCGGGACTAGCGGGACTCTCAGATACGCAGTATTTT.

Many counts were recorded for this clonotype. The chain couples TRBV5-4 to TRBJ2-5, with 14 bases fitting TRBD2. The CDR3 runs 16 residues. V shed 3 bases, J shed 2 bases, and the junction held 3 bases outside the gene matches. The germline V gene has CDR1 SGHNT and CDR2 YYREEE (reference sequence). The CDR3 protein is CASSWRLAGGQETQYF. In DNA form, the CDR3 reads TGTGCCAGCAGCTGGAGACTAGCGGGGGGGCAAGAGACCCAGTACTTC.